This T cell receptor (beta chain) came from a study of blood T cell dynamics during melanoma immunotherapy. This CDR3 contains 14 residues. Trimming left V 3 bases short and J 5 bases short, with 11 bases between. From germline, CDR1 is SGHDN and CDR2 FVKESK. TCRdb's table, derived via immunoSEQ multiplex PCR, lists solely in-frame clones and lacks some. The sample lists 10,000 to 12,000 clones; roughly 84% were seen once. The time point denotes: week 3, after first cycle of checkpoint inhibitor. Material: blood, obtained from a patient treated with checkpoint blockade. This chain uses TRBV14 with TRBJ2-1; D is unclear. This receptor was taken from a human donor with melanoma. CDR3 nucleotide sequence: TGTGCCAGCAGCCAGGGTCAGTTAAACAATGAGCAGTTCTTC. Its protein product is CASSQGQLNNEQFF.